This T cell receptor beta chain derives from a study of T cell responses to AZD1222 COVID-19 vaccine. Generated by immunoSEQ multiplex PCR, the TCRdb table keeps only in-frame clones and is missing some. The sample holds approximately 110,000 clones, about 88% seen once. V was clipped by 6 bases and J by 2 bases; unmatched bases: 9. Germline-derived CDR1 and CDR2 are SGHTA and FQGTGA. The CDR3 runs 16 residues. With regard to this clone: Its specificity is not known.

Study-level points and caveats: Across the whole spike, CD4 TCRs peaked at regions 160-218 and 743-854.

The J gene is TRBJ2-3, the V gene TRBV7-3, with 9 bases lining up with TRBD2. Sequenced here: peripheral blood, sampled on day 0 of AZD1222 vaccination. This TCR was sampled from an adult in good health. CDR3 bases: TGTGCCAGCAGTTTGTACTTAGCGGGGGACACAGATACGCAGTATTTT. Encoded protein: CASSLYLAGDTDTQYF.